These 15 T cell receptor beta chains share one sample of origin, sequenced in a study of blood T cells in healthy people across ages (dated by TCRdb to the mid-2010s). Libraries were constructed by 5' RACE. Sequenced on an Illumina HiSeq 2500. The second PCR ran for about 7 to 11 cycles and used a J-beta primer mix along with a sample-barcoded 5' primer. TCRdb reprocessing: public reads trimmed at Q25 with fastp, clones called with MiXCR, in-frame beta chains kept. Every distinct CDR3 protein forms one entry, paired with its most common genes and DNA. The sample table shows some 1.6 million distinct CDR3 sequences, and approximately 32% are seen once. Clones ranked in the top ten supply approximately 10% of the sample. Sequenced: blood. The source is a woman aged 25 to 39 in good health.

This clonotype has ten or more counts. The V and J genes are TRBV12-3 or TRBV12-4 and TRBJ2-7; D may be TRBD1 (7 bases). The length of the CDR3 is 16 residues. V was pared by 5 bases and J by 0 bases, with 17 bases between. The CDR3 reads CASSPRGTVLSYEQYF. CDR3 bases: TGTGCCAGCAGTCCACGGGGGACAGTCCTCTCCTACGAGCAGTACTTC.

This clonotype was observed at least ten times. The gene calls are TRBV12-3 or TRBV12-4 and TRBJ1-2, with D tentatively TRBD1 (5 bases). With 5 bases removed from V and 8 bases from J, the gap between germline ends came to 15 bases. The CDR3 length is 13 residues. CDR3 in DNA: TGTGCCAGCAGTCCTAGGGGTTATGGGGGCTACACCTTC. Protein sequence: CASSPRGYGGYTF.

A few counts support this clonotype. The rearrangement uses TRBV7-6 and TRBJ2-5, with TRBD1 as a possible D gene (6 bases). CDR1 is SGHVS, CDR2 FNYEAQ, per germline. This CDR3 contains 14 residues. Trimming removed 5 bases at V and 2 bases at J, with 12 bases between. The CDR3 DNA sequence: TGTGCCAGCAGCGGATGGACAGATCAAGAGACCCAGTACTTC. Translation: CASSGWTDQETQYF.

With regard to this clonotype: An end of the junction does not agree with germline; a read error may underlie this. The chain employs TRBV7-9 and TRBJ1-1, with 7 bases that match TRBD1. CDR3 length: 15 residues. CDR1 is SEHNR and CDR2 is FQNEAQ in the germline V gene (reference sequence). CDR3 bases: TGTGCCAGCAGCTATTCAGGCAGGGGGGGTACTGCAGCTTTCTTT. This encodes CASSYSGRGGTAAFF.

At least ten counts were recorded for this clonotype. The chain recombines TRBV7-2 with TRBJ2-4, with unresolved D. The CDR3 runs to 16 residues. Trimming took off 3 bases at V and 0 bases at J, with 12 bases between the two ends. Germline V gene sequence: CDR1 SGHTA, CDR2 FQGNSA. The CDR3 sequence is CASSLYLGIAKNIQYF. The DNA of the CDR3 is TGTGCCAGCAGCTTGTACCTAGGCATAGCCAAAAACATTCAGTACTTC.

This clonotype was seen only a few times. The CDR3 DNA follows: TGCAGTTGGAGGGGGACCTATGGCTACACCTTC. As protein: CSWRGTYGYTF. V usage is TRBV20-1 and J usage is TRBJ1-2, with a possible D match to TRBD1 (6 bases). The germline CDR1 and CDR2 sequences are DFQATT and SNEGSKA (reference sequence). CDR3 length: 11 amino acids. Trimming removed 8 bases at V and 4 bases at J, with 11 bases between.

In this sample, this clonotype turned up a few times. The chain uses TRBV11-2 and TRBJ2-7; no definite D call. Germline V lookup: CDR1 SGHAT, CDR2 FQNNGV. The CDR3 spans 15 residues. Trimming left V 1 base short and J 0 bases short, with 10 bases between. CDR3 DNA sequence: TGTGCCAGCAGCTTAGGGGTGGAGACCTCCTACGAGCAGTACTTC. This sequence encodes CASSLGVETSYEQYF.

Concerning this clonotype: At one boundary the junction diverges from the germline segment, which might be a read error. The J gene is TRBJ2-5, the V gene TRBV4-1; D is ambiguous. The CDR3 consists of 14 residues. Germline loops: CDR1 MGHRA, CDR2 YSYEKL. The CDR3 spells CASSHATVQGTQYF. The CDR3, as DNA: TGCGCCAGCAGCCATGCGACGGTCCAAGGGACCCAGTACTTC.

The CDR3: CASRGPGQGNSPLHF. The CDR3 DNA sequence: TGTGCCAGCAGGGGCCCGGGACAGGGGAATTCACCCCTCCACTTT. The rearrangement joins TRBV27 to TRBJ1-6, with 10 bases lining up with TRBD1. The V and J ends lost 6 bases and 7 bases, in that order; junction bases with no gene match: 6. The CDR3 spans 15 residues. The V gene's germline CDR1 is MNHEY and CDR2 SMNVEV (reference sequence).

The CDR3 bases are TGTGCCAGCATCGGCGGGGCCTTCACAGATACGCAGTATTTT. As protein: CASIGGAFTDTQYF. The chain is built from TRBV27 and TRBJ2-3; possible D gene TRBD2, 6 bases. Between the trimmed V and J ends, which lost 7 bases and 2 bases, there was a span of 13 bases. CDR3 length: 14 residues. Germline CDR1 and CDR2: MNHEY and SMNVEV (reference sequence).

In regard to this clonotype: This may arise from a read error, as a much more abundant clone is one base away. V is TRBV20-1 and J is TRBJ1-1; a weak D match, TRBD1 (5 bases). The CDR3 has 14 amino acids. V lost 3 bases and J lost 11, with 22 bases in between. CDR1 is DFQATT, CDR2 SNEGSKA, per germline (reference sequence). The CDR3 DNA sequence: TGCAGTGCTAGGGAAATAGGGGTTTTTGGTGACGCTTTCTTT. This gives the protein CSAREIGVFGDAFF.

V and J are TRBV29-1 and TRBJ2-4; D unresolved. V was cut by 3 bases and J by 0 bases, with 6 bases left in between. Germline assignment: CDR1 SQVTM and CDR2 ANQGSEA. CDR3 length: 13 amino acids. CDR3 bases: TGCAGCGTTGATTGGGTAGCCAAAAACATTCAGTACTTC. Its translation: CSVDWVAKNIQYF.

This clonotype was picked up many times. This chain connects TRBV7-9 to TRBJ2-1; TRBD2 matches at 13 bases. Looked up from germline, CDR1 is SEHNR and CDR2 is FQNEAQ (reference sequence). The CDR3 spans 16 residues. J was trimmed by 8 bases and V by 6 bases; bases with no gene match: 10. The CDR3 DNA reads TGTGCCAGCAGGGGACCACTAGCGGGAGGGCGGTATGAGCAGTTCTTC. The encoded protein is CASRGPLAGGRYEQFF.

There are a few counts of this clonotype. The V call is TRBV7-8, the J call TRBJ1-2, with D unresolved. The CDR3 consists of 13 residues. Germline CDR1 reads SGHVS; CDR2 reads FQNEAQ. The V end lost 5 bases, the J end lost 4 bases, and 11 bases lay between the germline ends. The CDR3 nucleotides are TGTGCCAGCAGCCCCCTCCGGTCCTATGGCTACACCTTC. Protein: CASSPLRSYGYTF.

This clonotype was observed at least ten times. The J gene is TRBJ2-6, the V gene TRBV29-1, with TRBD1 matching 8 bases. J gave up 0 bases and V 6 bases, and 7 bases lay outside the gene matches. The length of the CDR3 is 16 residues. The germline V gene encodes CDR1 SQVTM and CDR2 ANQGSEA. CDR3 nucleotides: TGCAGCGTCTATGGACAGGGTTCCTCTGGGGCCAACGTCCTGACTTTC. This codes for CSVYGQGSSGANVLTF. Full variable domain (outside the CDR3, taken from reference TRBV29-1 and TRBJ2-6): SAVISQKPSRDICQRGTSLTIQCQVDSQVTMMFWYRQQPGQSLTLIATANQGSEATYESGFVIDKFPISRPNLTFSTLTVSNMSPEDSSIYLCSVYGQGSSGANVLTFGAGSRLTVL.